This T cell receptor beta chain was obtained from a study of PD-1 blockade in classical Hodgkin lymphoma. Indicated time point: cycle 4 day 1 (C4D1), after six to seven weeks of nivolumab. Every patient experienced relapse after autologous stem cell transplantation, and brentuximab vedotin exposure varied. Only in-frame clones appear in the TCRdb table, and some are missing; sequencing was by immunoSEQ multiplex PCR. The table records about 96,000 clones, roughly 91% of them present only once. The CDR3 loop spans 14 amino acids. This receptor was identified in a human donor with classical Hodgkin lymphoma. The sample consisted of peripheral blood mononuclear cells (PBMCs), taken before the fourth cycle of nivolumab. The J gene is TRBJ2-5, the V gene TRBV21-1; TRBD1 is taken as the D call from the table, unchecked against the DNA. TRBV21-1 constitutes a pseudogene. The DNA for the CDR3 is TGTGCCAGCAGCAAAGTTGAACAGCAAGAGACCCAGTACTTC. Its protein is CASSKVEQQETQYF.